This TCR beta chain was profiled in a study of cytomegalovirus exposure and HLA in healthy donors. CDR3 size: 14 residues. With V trimmed by 0 bases and J by 13 bases, 6 bases remained unmatched. From germline, CDR1 is WNHNN and CDR2 SYGVQD (reference sequence). The PCR employed 60 Vbeta primers together with 13 Jbeta primers. The repertoire was sequenced with immunoSEQ multiplex PCR; TCRdb's copy has only in-frame clones and lacks some. The top ten hold around 13% of the sample, which has some 170,000 clones, about four fifths seen once. This clonotype originated in a woman between 50 and 59 years old in good health and CMV-seronegative. The J gene is TRBJ2-3, the V gene TRBV10-1, with 11 bases fitting TRBD2. The sample comprised PBMCs. In DNA, the CDR3 is TGCGCCAGCAGTGAGTCTAGCGGGAGGGCCCTCAAGTATTTT. Translated, it gives CASSESSGRALKYF.